This T cell receptor (beta chain) was identified in a study of T-cell memory formation after mild COVID-19. This CDR3 contains 15 residues. Looked up from germline, CDR1 is SEHNR and CDR2 is FQNEAQ (reference sequence). V was cut by 3 bases and J by 8 bases, with 17 bases left in between. A single record per CDR3 protein comes from TCRdb applying MiXCR to the 5' RACE reads. Counted here are 140,000 or so distinct CDR3 sequences, under 25% occurring once; the ten biggest clones make up about 2.1%. The V gene is TRBV7-9, the J gene TRBJ2-1; D possibly corresponds to TRBD2 (6 bases). Sequencing input: PBMCs or a T cell subset sorted from them (not recorded which). The sequence came from an adult woman who had mild COVID-19 (a few samples of this study predate the infection). Cell type and time point are not known. The CDR3: CASSLLETRGDEQFF. The CDR3 bases are TGTGCCAGCAGCTTGCTGGAGACCCGCGGGGATGAGCAGTTCTTC.